This passage covers 6 T cell receptor beta chains from one sample sequenced in a study of T cells in localized non-small cell lung cancer. Data came from immunoSEQ multiplex PCR; TCRdb stores just in-frame clones and leaves some out. The sample includes around 78,000 clones, about 88% of them seen just once. The source was peripheral blood, collected before any cancer treatment. The receptors were gathered from a woman aged 35 to 70 with stage I squamous cell lung carcinoma.

The CDR3 nucleotides read TGTGCCAGCAGCTTGCACTCAGACTATGGCTACACCTTC. Protein: CASSLHSDYGYTF. V and J are TRBV7-8 and TRBJ1-2; D is undetermined. V shed 3 bases and J shed 3 bases, with 8 bases lying between them. CDR1 is SGHVS and CDR2 is FQNEAQ in the germline V gene. The CDR3 covers 13 residues. The whole variable domain, remainder taken from reference TRBV7-8 and TRBJ1-2, is GAGVSQSPRYKVAKRGQDVALRCDPISGHVSLFWYQQALGQGPEFLTYFQNEAQLDKSGLPSDRFFAERPEGSVSTLKIQRTQQEDSAVYLCASSLHSDYGYTFGSGTRLTVV.

This clone has just a few counts. The rearrangement links TRBV6-4 to TRBJ2-6; no clear D gene. The CDR3 covers 16 residues. Trimming stripped 0 bases from V and 3 bases from J, with 9 bases between. Germline V gene data show CDR1 as MRHNA and CDR2 as SNTAGT. CDR3: CASSDSQPGGANVLTF. DNA for the CDR3: TGTGCCAGCAGTGACTCTCAGCCAGGTGGGGCCAACGTCCTGACTTTC.

The chain is built from TRBV2 and TRBJ1-2; no firm D call. Deletions cut 1 base from V and 6 bases from J, with 9 bases between. The CDR3 extends over 13 amino acids. Germline loops: CDR1 SNHLY, CDR2 FYNNEI. Written as DNA, the CDR3 is TGTGCCAGCAGTGAAGGGGCCTGGAATGGCTACACCTTC. This sequence encodes CASSEGAWNGYTF.

V and J are TRBV6-5 and TRBJ1-5; D is ambiguous. The CDR3 loop spans 14 amino acids. Germline-derived CDR1 and CDR2 are MNHEY and SVGAGI. The V end lost 5 bases, the J end lost 3 bases, and 11 bases lay between the germline ends. The CDR3 spells CASSLLRTNQPQHF. As DNA, the CDR3 is TGTGCCAGCAGTCTGTTAAGGACCAATCAGCCCCAGCATTTT.

The chain uses TRBV5-4 and TRBJ1-2; tentatively, D is TRBD1 (5 bases). Trimming removed 4 bases from V and 8 bases from J, with 21 bases in between. This CDR3 has 15 residues. The germline CDR1 and CDR2 sequences are SGHNT and YYREEE (reference sequence). CDR3 nucleotide sequence: TGTGCCAGCAGCCAACAAGGGGTTTTGGGCTTAGGCTACACCTTC. Its translation: CASSQQGVLGLGYTF.

V usage is TRBV30 and J usage is TRBJ2-1; possibly TRBD2 for D (5 bases). Trimming removed 2 bases from V and 2 bases from J, with 7 bases in between. The germline V gene has CDR1 GTSNPN and CDR2 SVGIG (reference sequence). The CDR3 consists of 13 residues. The CDR3 reads CAWSPGTYNEQFF. The CDR3 DNA reads as TGTGCCTGGAGTCCGGGGACCTACAATGAGCAGTTCTTC.